One and the same sample provided the 9 T cell receptor beta chains below, sequenced in a study of T cell changes during pregnancy in multiple sclerosis. Profiled with immunoSEQ multiplex PCR; TCRdb holds only in-frame clones, not every one. The sample lists tens of thousands of clones; 75% to 95% were seen once. Specimen: peripheral blood, collected after pregnancy. The source is a female donor in good health, enrolled as a control in a pregnancy study.

V gene TRBV30 combines with J gene TRBJ2-3; 7 nucleotides agree with TRBD2. V was pared by 5 bases and J by 11 bases, with 19 bases of the junction left unmatched. Germline-derived CDR1 and CDR2 are GTSNPN and SVGIG (reference sequence). The CDR3 loop spans 15 amino acids. CDR3: CAWGLAGAMSLGQYF. In DNA, the CDR3 is TGTGCCTGGGGGCTCGCGGGAGCCATGAGTTTGGGGCAGTATTTT.

The chain recombines TRBV27 with TRBJ2-1; TRBD2 matches 8 bases. After removal of 7 bases from V and 0 bases from J, the junction contained 2 bases not matched to a gene. Germline V CDR1 and CDR2: MNHEY, SMNVEV (reference sequence). The CDR3 runs 14 residues. The CDR3 DNA follows: TGTGCCAGCAACCGGGAGGGCTCCTACAATGAGCAGTTCTTC. Its protein product is CASNREGSYNEQFF.

This chain uses TRBV5-5 with TRBJ1-4; D not certain. The CDR3 totals 14 residues. The V end lost 7 bases, the J end lost 6 bases, and 16 bases lay between the germline ends. Germline V CDR1 and CDR2: SGHKS, YYEKEE (reference sequence). In DNA, the CDR3 is TGTGCCAGCGCGCTAGAGGCAGCCTATGAAAAACTGTTTTTT. Protein: CASALEAAYEKLFF.

This chain uses TRBV7-8 with TRBJ2-3; TRBD2 aligns across 11 bases. The germline V gene encodes CDR1 SGHVS and CDR2 FQNEAQ. J lost 8 bases, V lost 6 bases, and 16 bases had no gene match. The CDR3 is 17 amino acids. The CDR3 DNA sequence: TGTGCCAGCAGACCTACTAGCGGGAGCGACGTCCGGGTTACGCAGTATTTT. Its protein product is CASRPTSGSDVRVTQYF.

CDR3 nucleotide sequence: TGTGCCAGCTCACCAGTGAGGGTCCTTAATCAGCCCCAGCATTTT. Its protein is CASSPVRVLNQPQHF. The chain employs TRBV18 and TRBJ1-5; D is undetermined. The germline gives CDR1 KGHSH, CDR2 LQKENI. The germline V and J ends were trimmed by 2 bases and 4 bases, with 12 bases remaining between them. The CDR3 is 15 residues long.

The V and J genes are TRBV19 and TRBJ1-1, with D maybe TRBD1 (5 bases). CDR1 and CDR2 (germline): LNHDA, SQIVND (reference sequence). CDR3 length: 13 amino acids. V was pared by 6 bases and J by 5 bases, with 13 bases between. Here the CDR3 reads CASSWGGVTEAFF. DNA for the CDR3: TGTGCCAGTAGCTGGGGCGGGGTAACTGAAGCTTTCTTT.

V gene TRBV6-6 combines with J gene TRBJ1-1; D ambiguous. Trimming removed 3 bases from V and 1 base from J, with 12 bases in between. The CDR3 has 15 residues. Germline V gene data show CDR1 as MNHNY and CDR2 as SVGAGI (reference sequence). CDR3 DNA: TGTGCCAGCAGTTATGTGGTGAGCCCGAACACTGAAGCTTTCTTT. The encoded protein is CASSYVVSPNTEAFF.

The chain links TRBV20-1 to TRBJ1-2; possible D gene TRBD1, 5 bases. The germline V gene has CDR1 DFQATT and CDR2 SNEGSKA (reference sequence). The CDR3 covers 10 residues. Trimming removed 2 bases at V and 7 bases at J, with 5 bases between. CDR3 nucleotides: TGCAGTGCTAGAAGGGGTGGCTACACCTTC. Translation: CSARRGGYTF.

As to this clone: A junction boundary mismatches the germline segment, possibly from a read error. CDR3 sequence (DNA): TGTGCTAGCAGCTTATGGGAGGGAGGGGACTACAATGAGCAGTTCTTC. This translates into CASSLWEGGDYNEQFF. The chain couples TRBV7-7 to TRBJ2-1; TRBD2 aligns across 7 bases. Germline V gene sequence: CDR1 SSHAT, CDR2 FNYEAQ (reference sequence). The length of the CDR3 is 16 residues.